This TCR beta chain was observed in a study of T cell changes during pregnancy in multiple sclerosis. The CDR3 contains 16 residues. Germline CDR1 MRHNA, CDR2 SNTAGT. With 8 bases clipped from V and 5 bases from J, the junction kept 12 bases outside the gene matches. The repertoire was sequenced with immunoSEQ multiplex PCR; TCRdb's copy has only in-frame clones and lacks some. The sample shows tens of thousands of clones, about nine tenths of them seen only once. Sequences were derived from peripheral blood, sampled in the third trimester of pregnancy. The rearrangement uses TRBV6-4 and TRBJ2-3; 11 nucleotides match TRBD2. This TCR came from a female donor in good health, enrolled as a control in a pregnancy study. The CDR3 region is CASGFTSGSGLDTQYF. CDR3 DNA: TGTGCCAGCGGATTTACTAGCGGGAGTGGGCTAGATACGCAGTATTTT.